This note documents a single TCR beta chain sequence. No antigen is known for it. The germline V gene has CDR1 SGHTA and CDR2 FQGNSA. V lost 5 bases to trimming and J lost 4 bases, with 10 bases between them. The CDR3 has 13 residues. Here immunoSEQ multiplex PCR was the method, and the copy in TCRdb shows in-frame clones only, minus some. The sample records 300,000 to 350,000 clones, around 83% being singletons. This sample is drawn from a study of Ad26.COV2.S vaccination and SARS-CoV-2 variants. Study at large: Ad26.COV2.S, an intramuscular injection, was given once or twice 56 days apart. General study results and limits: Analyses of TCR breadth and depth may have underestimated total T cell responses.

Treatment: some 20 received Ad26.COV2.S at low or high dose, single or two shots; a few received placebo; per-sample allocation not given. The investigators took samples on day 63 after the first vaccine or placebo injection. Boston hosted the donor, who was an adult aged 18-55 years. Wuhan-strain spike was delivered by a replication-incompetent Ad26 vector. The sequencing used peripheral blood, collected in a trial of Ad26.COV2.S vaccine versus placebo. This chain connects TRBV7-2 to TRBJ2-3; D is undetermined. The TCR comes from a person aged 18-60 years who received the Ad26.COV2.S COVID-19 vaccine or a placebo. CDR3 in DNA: TGTGCCAGCAGCCCCCGCCCGCCAGATACGCAGTATTTT. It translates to CASSPRPPDTQYF.